Below are 14 T cell receptor beta chains sequenced from a single sample in a study of cytomegalovirus exposure and HLA in healthy donors. PCR amplification relied on 60 Vbeta primers (plus 13 Jbeta primers). Data came from immunoSEQ multiplex PCR; TCRdb stores just in-frame clones and leaves some out. Of roughly 120,000 clones detected, about 79% appear once; the ten largest clones hold around 2.1%. Sample: PBMCs. The receptors were gathered from a man aged 45 to 65 in good health and CMV-seronegative.

The rearrangement uses TRBV6-5 and TRBJ1-6, with TRBD1 identical over 9 bases. Germline loops: CDR1 MNHEY, CDR2 SVGAGI. Losses at the gene ends were 7 bases for V and 3 bases for J; bases not matched to a gene: 4. There are 15 residues in the CDR3. This chain's CDR3 is CASMTTGGYNSPLHF. CDR3 DNA sequence: TGTGCCAGCATGACGACAGGGGGCTATAATTCACCCCTCCACTTT.

V usage is TRBV7-2 and J usage is TRBJ1-1, with 7 bases that match TRBD1. V was pared by 5 bases and J by 6 bases, with 15 bases of the junction left unmatched. The CDR3 covers 16 residues. CDR1 and CDR2 (germline): SGHTA, FQGNSA. CDR3 DNA: TGTGCCAGCAGCCATCGCTCGACAGGGAAGTTGGCTGAAGCTTTCTTT. Translating it yields CASSHRSTGKLAEAFF.

In this sample, this clone turned up a few times. The chain couples TRBV28 to TRBJ2-7; D remains unclear. Per the germline V gene, CDR1 is MDHEN and CDR2 is SYDVKM. This CDR3 contains 13 residues. Trimming shortened V by 2 bases and J by 2 bases, and 7 bases separated the two germline ends. CDR3 nucleotide sequence: TGTGCCAGCAGTTTAGCAGCGACCTACGAGCAGTACGTC. This gives the protein CASSLAATYEQYV.

The genes are TRBV2 and TRBJ1-2, with 9 bases fitting TRBD1. The germline gives CDR1 SNHLY, CDR2 FYNNEI. This CDR3 contains 16 residues. V was clipped by 2 bases and J by 4 bases; unmatched bases: 8. CDR3 region: CASSEYPGQGPYGYTF. The CDR3 DNA sequence: TGTGCCAGCAGTGAATATCCGGGACAGGGACCCTATGGCTACACCTTC.

The chain employs TRBV6-1 and TRBJ2-7; D is perhaps TRBD2 (5 bases). CDR3 length: 16 residues. Germline CDR1 MNHNS, CDR2 SASEGT. Trimming stripped 3 bases from V and 1 base from J, with 16 bases between. CDR3 DNA: TGTGCCAGCAGTGATCCGGGGTCCACCCGATCCTACGAGCAGTACGTC. Encoded protein: CASSDPGSTRSYEQYV.

The V call is TRBV7-9, the J call TRBJ1-2, with D perhaps TRBD1 (6 bases). This CDR3 is 12 amino acids long. Germline V CDR1 and CDR2: SEHNR, FQNEAQ (reference sequence). CDR3 coding DNA: TGTTCCGGCAGCGACGACAGGCAGCGCTACACCTTC. It specifies CSGSDDRQRYTF.

This clone was observed a handful of times. This same CDR3 is encoded by further DNA sequences in the sample. The J gene is TRBJ1-2, the V gene TRBV5-4; TRBD1 aligns across 9 bases. CDR3 length: 15 residues. Per the germline V gene, CDR1 is SGHNT and CDR2 is YYREEE (reference sequence). The trim removed 0 bases at V and 3 bases at J, leaving 3 bases unmatched. CDR3 sequence: CASSLGRTGDYGYTF. DNA for the CDR3: TGTGCCAGCAGCTTGGGACGGACAGGGGACTATGGCTACACCTTC. Combining the CDR3 with reference TRBV5-4 and TRBJ1-2 gives the whole variable domain ETGVTQSPTHLIKTRGQQVTLRCSSQSGHNTVSWYQQALGQGPQFIFQYYREEENGRGNFPPRFSGLQFPNYSSELNVNALELDDSALYLCASSLGRTGDYGYTFGSGTRLTVV.

The chain's CDR3 is CATRTPIKVDYGYTF. The CDR3 bases are TGTGCCACCCGGACTCCAATTAAAGTTGACTATGGCTACACCTTC. The rearrangement joins TRBV6-6 to TRBJ1-2; unclear D gene. This CDR3 has 15 amino acids. V shed 10 bases and J shed 3 bases, with 21 bases lying between them. Germline assignment: CDR1 MNHNY and CDR2 SVGAGI (reference sequence).

Only one count was recorded for this clone. The rearrangement links TRBV6-5 to TRBJ2-7; TRBD1 agrees at 7 bases. The CDR3 runs 13 residues. Per germline, CDR1 MNHEY and CDR2 SVGAGI. With V trimmed by 6 bases and J by 3 bases, 5 bases remained unmatched. The CDR3 coding sequence is TGTGCCAGCAGAGTCGGACAGGACTACGAGCAGTACTTC. As protein: CASRVGQDYEQYF.

This chain joins TRBV29-1 and TRBJ1-3; perhaps TRBD1 as D (6 bases). V dropped 7 bases and J dropped 4 bases, with 14 bases sitting between them. The CDR3 sequence is 13 residues long. Per the germline V gene, CDR1 is SQVTM and CDR2 is ANQGSEA. CDR3 DNA: TGCAGCGCATCAACAGGGCCGGGAAACACCATATATTTT. Translation gives CSASTGPGNTIYF.

The V gene is TRBV7-2, the J gene TRBJ1-1, with D unclear. Per germline, CDR1 SGHTA and CDR2 FQGNSA. The CDR3 covers 12 residues. V shed 2 bases and J shed 6 bases, with 7 bases lying between them. DNA of the CDR3: TGTGCCAGCAGCTTAATGTCGGCTGAAGCTTTCTTT. This gives the protein CASSLMSAEAFF.

This rearrangement joins TRBV2 to TRBJ2-7; TRBD2 aligns across 8 bases. This CDR3 spans 14 amino acids. The germline CDR1 and CDR2 sequences are SNHLY and FYNNEI. V gave up 6 bases and J gave up 4 bases; unmatched junction bases: 8. CDR3 nucleotides: TGTGCCAGCAGCTCGGGAGCGGGGGTTTACGAGCAGTACTTC. Translating gives CASSSGAGVYEQYF.

The rearrangement uses TRBV27 and TRBJ1-1, with D perhaps matching TRBD1 (6 bases). This CDR3 has 14 residues. Trimming took 8 bases from V and 5 from J, leaving 18 bases between them. Germline values: CDR1 MNHEY, CDR2 SMNVEV (reference sequence). DNA of the CDR3: TGTGCCAGCGCGTTTCAGGGGACGGTAACTGAAGCTTTCTTT. Its translation: CASAFQGTVTEAFF.

V and J are TRBV7-6 and TRBJ2-3; D is possibly TRBD1 (5 bases). The ends were cut back, 7 bases at V and 2 bases at J, with 25 bases in the middle. CDR3 length equals 18 residues. Looked up from germline, CDR1 is SGHVS and CDR2 is FNYEAQ. This chain's CDR3 is CASTRRTGETSFTDTQYF. Here the CDR3 DNA reads TGTGCCAGCACCCGCAGAACAGGAGAAACATCTTTCACAGATACGCAGTATTTT.